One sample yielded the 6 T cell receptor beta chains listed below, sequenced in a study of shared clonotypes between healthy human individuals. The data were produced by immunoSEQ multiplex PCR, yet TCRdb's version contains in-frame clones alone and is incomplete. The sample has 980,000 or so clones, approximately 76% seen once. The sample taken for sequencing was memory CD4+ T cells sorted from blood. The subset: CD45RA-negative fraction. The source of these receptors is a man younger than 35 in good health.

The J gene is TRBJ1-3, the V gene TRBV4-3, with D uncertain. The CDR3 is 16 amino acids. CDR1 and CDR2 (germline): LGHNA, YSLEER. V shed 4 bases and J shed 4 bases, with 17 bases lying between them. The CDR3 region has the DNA TGCGCCAGCAGCCCCCTCCCAGGCGTCTCGGGAAACACCATATATTTT. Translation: CASSPLPGVSGNTIYF.

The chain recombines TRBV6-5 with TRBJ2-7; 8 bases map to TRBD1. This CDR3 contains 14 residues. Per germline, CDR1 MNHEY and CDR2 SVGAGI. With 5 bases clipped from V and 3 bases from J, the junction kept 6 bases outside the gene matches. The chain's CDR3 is CASSHRTGSYEQYF. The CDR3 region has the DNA TGTGCCAGCAGTCATCGGACAGGGAGCTACGAGCAGTACTTC.

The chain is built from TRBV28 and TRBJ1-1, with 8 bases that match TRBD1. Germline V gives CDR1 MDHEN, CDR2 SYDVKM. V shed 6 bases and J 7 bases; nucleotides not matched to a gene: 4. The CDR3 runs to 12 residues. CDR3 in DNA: TGTGCCAGCAGGTCAGGGGGCGTTGAAGCTTTCTTT. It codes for CASRSGGVEAFF.

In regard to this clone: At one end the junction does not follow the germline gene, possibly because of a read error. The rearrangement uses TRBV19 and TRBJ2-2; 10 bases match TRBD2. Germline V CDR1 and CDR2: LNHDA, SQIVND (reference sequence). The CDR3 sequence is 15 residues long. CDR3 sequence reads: CASNTGLANTGELFF. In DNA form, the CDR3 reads TGTGCCAGTAATACGGGACTAGCGAATACCGGGGAGCTGTTTTTT. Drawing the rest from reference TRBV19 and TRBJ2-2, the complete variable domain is DGGITQSPKYLFRKEGQNVTLSCEQNLNHDAMYWYRQDPGQGLRLIYYSQIVNDFQKGDIAEGYSVSREKKESFPLTVTSAQKNPTAFYLCASNTGLANTGELFFGEGSRLTVL.

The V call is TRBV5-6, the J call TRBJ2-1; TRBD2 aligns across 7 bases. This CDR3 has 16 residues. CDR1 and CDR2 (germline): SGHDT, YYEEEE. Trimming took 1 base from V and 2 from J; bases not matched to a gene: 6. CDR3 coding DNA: TGTGCCAGCAGCTTGTTCGTGGGAGGGACCTACAATGAGCAGTTCTTC. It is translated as CASSLFVGGTYNEQFF.

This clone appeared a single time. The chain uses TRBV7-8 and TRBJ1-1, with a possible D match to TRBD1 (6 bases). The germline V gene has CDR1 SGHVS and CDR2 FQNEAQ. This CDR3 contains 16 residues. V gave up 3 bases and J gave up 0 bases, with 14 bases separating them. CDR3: CASSFGGLNMNTEAFF. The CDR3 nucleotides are TGTGCCAGCAGCTTCGGGGGGCTAAACATGAACACTGAAGCTTTCTTT.